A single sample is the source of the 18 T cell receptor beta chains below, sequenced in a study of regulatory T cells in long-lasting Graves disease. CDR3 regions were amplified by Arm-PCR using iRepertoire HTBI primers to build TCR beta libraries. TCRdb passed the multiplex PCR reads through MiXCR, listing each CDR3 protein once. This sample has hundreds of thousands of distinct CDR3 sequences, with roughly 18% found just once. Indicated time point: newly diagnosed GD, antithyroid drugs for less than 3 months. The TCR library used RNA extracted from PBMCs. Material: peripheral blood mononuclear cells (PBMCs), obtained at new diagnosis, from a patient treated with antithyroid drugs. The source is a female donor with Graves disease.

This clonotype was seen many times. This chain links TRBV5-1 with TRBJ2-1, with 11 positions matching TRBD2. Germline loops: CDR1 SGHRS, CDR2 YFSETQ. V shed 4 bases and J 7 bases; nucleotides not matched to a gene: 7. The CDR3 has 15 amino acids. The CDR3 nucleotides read TGCGCCAGCAGCCCTACTAGCGGGAGTAATAATGAGCAGTTCTTC. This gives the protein CASSPTSGSNNEQFF.

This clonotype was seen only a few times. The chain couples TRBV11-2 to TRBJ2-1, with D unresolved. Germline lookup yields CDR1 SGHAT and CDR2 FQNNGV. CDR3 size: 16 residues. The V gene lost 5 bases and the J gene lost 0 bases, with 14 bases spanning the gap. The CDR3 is CASSPWTLSSYNEQFF. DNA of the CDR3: TGTGCCAGCAGCCCCTGGACCTTGAGCTCCTACAATGAGCAGTTCTTC.

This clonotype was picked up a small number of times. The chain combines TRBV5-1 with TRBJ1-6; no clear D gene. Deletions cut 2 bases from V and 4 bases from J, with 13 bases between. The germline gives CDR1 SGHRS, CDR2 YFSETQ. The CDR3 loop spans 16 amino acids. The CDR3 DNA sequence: TGCGCCAGCAGCTTCGACCCCGGCGGTTATAATTCACCCCTCCACTTT. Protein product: CASSFDPGGYNSPLHF. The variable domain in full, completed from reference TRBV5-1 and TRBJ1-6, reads KAGVTQTPRYLIKTRGQQVTLSCSPISGHRSVSWYQQTPGQGLQFLFEYFSETQRNKGNFPGRFSGRQFSNSRSEMNVSTLELGDSALYLCASSFDPGGYNSPLHFGNGTRLTVT.

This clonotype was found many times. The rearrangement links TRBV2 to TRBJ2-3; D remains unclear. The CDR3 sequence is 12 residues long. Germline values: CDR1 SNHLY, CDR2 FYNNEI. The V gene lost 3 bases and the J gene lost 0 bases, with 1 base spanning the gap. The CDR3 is CASSESTDTQYF. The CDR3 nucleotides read TGTGCCAGCAGTGAGAGCACAGATACGCAGTATTTT.

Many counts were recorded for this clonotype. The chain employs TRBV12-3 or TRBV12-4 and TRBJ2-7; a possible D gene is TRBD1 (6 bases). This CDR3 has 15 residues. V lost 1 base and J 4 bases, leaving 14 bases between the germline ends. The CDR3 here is CASSLGGLGGYEQYF. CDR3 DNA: TGTGCCAGCAGTTTAGGGGGGCTAGGGGGATACGAGCAGTACTTC.

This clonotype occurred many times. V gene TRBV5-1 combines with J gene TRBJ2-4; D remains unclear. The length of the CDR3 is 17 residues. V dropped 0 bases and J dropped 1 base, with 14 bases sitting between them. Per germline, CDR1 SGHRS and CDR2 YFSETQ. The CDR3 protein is CASSLVFLDPAKNIQYF. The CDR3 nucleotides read TGCGCCAGCAGCTTGGTGTTCCTCGACCCGGCCAAAAACATTCAGTACTTC.

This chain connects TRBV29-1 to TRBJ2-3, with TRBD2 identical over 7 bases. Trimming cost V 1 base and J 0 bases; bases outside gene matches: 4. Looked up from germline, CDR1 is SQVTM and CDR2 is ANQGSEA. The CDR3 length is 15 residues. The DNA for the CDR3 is TGCAGCGTTGAAGGAGCTAGCGGTAGCACAGATACGCAGTATTTT. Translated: CSVEGASGSTDTQYF.

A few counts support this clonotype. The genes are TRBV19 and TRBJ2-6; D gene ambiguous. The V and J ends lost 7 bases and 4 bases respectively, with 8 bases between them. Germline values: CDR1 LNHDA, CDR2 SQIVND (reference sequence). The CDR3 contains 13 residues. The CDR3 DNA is TGTGCCAGTACCCCTCGAGGGGCCAACGTCCTGACTTTC. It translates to CASTPRGANVLTF.

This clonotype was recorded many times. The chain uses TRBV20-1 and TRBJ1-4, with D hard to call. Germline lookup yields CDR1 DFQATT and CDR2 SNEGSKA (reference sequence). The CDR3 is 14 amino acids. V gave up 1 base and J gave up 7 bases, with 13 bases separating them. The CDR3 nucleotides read TGCAGTGCTAGAGTCGGTTCCCTCGGTGAAAAACTGTTTTTT. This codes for CSARVGSLGEKLFF.

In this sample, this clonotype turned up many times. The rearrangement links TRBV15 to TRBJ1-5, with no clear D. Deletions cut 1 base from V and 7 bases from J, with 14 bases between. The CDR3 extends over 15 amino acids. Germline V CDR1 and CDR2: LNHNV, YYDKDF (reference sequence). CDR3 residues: CATSRGRNAIQPQHF. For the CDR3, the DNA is TGTGCCACCAGCAGAGGCAGGAACGCCATACAGCCCCAGCATTTT.

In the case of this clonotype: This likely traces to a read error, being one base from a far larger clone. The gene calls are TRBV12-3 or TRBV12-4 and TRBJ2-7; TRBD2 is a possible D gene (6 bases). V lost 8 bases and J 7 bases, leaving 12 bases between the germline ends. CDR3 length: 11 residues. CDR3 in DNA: TGTGCCAGCGGGAGGCGGGGTGAGCAGTACTTC. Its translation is CASGRRGEQYF.

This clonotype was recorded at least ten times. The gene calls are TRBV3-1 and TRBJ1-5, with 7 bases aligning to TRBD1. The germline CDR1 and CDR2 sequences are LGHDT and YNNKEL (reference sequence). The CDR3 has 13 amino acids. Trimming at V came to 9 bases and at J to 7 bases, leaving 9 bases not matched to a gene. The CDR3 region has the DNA TGTGCCAGTTCGACAGGGATTGAACAGCCCCAGCATTTT. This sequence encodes CASSTGIEQPQHF.

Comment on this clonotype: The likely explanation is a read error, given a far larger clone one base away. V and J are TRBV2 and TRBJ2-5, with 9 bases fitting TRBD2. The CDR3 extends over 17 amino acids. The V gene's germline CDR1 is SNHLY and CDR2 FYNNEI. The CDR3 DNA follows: TGTGCCAGCAGTGAAGTAGTTAGCGGGAGAGGCTACAATGAGCGGTTCTTC. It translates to CASSEVVSGRGYNERFF.

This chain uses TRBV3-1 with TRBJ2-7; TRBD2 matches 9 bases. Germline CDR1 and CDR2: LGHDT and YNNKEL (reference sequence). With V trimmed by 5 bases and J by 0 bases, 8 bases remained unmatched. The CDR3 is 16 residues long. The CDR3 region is CASSSYSGSLSYEQYF. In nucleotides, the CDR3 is TGTGCCAGCAGCTCTTATAGCGGGAGCCTCTCCTACGAGCAGTACTTC.

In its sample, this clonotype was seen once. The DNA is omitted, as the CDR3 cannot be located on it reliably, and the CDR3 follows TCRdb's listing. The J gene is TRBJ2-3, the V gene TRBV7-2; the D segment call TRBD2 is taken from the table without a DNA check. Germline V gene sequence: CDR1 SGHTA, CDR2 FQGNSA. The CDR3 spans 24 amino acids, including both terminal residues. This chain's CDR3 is CASSFYICSASLLAGGPGTDTQYF.

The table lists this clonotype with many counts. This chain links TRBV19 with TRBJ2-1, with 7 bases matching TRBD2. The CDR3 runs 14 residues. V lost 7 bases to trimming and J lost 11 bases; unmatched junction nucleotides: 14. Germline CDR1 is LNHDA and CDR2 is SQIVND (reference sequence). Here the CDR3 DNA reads TGTGCCAGTACGTTGGCTTACACGACTAGCCAGCAGTTCTTC. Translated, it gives CASTLAYTTSQQFF.

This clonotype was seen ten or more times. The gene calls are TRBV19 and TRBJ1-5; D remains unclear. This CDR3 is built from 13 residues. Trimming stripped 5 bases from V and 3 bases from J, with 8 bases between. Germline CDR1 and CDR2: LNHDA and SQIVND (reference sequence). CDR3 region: CASSLQNNQPQHF. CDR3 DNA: TGTGCCAGTAGTTTGCAGAACAATCAGCCCCAGCATTTT.

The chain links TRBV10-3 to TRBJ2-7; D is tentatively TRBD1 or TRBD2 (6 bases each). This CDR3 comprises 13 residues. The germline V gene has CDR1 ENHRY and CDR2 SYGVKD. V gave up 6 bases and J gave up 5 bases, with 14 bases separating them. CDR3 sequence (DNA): TGTGCCATCAGCGCAGGGGCGGGGAACGAGCAGTACTTC. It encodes CAISAGAGNEQYF.